This entry lists 27 T cell receptor beta chains sequenced from one sample in a study of blood T cell repertoires in COVID-19. The table came from immunoSEQ multiplex PCR; TCRdb's copy has only in-frame clones and leaves some out. Of roughly 50,000 clones listed, 70% to 90% are singletons. The sequenced sample was peripheral blood. The receptors shown here come from a human donor in a cohort sampled during active COVID-19.

The chain carries TRBV10-3 and TRBJ2-7; a weak D match, TRBD1 (6 bases). The length of the CDR3 is 12 residues. CDR1 ENHRY and CDR2 SYGVKD come from the germline V gene. V was trimmed by 10 bases and J by 2 bases, leaving 12 bases between them. CDR3 amino acids: CAKGDTPYEQYF. DNA of the CDR3: TGTGCCAAAGGGGACACCCCCTACGAGCAGTACTTC.

The chain couples TRBV27 to TRBJ2-2; 12 bases fit TRBD1. This CDR3 contains 19 residues. J was trimmed by 6 bases and V by 5 bases; bases with no gene match: 16. Germline loops: CDR1 MNHEY, CDR2 SMNVEV (reference sequence). CDR3 in DNA: TGTGCCAGCAGTCCACAGGGACAGGGGGCGAATCGTGCCGCCGGGGAGCTGTTTTTT. As protein: CASSPQGQGANRAAGELFF.

This chain joins TRBV21-1 and TRBJ1-6; the table gives TRBD1 as D, unverified against the DNA. TRBV21-1 is a pseudogene. The CDR3 runs to 16 residues. The CDR3 coding sequence is TGTGCCAGCAGCAAAGCCAGGAGACAGAAGGATTCACCCCTCCACTTT. Translation: CASSKARRQKDSPLHF.

The V gene is TRBV28, the J gene TRBJ2-5; D uncertain. V lost 6 bases to trimming and J lost 4 bases, with 3 bases between them. The CDR3 has 10 amino acids. Looked up from germline, CDR1 is MDHEN and CDR2 is SYDVKM. The CDR3 coding sequence is TGTGCCAGCAGCCGAGAGACCCAGTACTTC. Protein: CASSRETQYF. The full variable domain, its missing parts supplied by reference TRBV28 and TRBJ2-5, is DVKVTQSSRYLVKRTGEKVFLECVQDMDHENMFWYRQDPGLGLRLIYFSYDVKMKEKGDIPEGYSVSREKKERFSLILESASTNQTSMYLCASSRETQYFGPGTRLLVL.

V gene TRBV19 combines with J gene TRBJ2-7; D remains unclear. The germline V and J ends were trimmed by 3 bases and 1 base, with 10 bases remaining between them. The CDR3 contains 14 residues. Germline loops: CDR1 LNHDA, CDR2 SQIVND (reference sequence). The CDR3 DNA follows: TGTGCCAGTAGTATCAGAAGCGAGTCCTACGAGCAGTACTTC. This encodes CASSIRSESYEQYF. Together with reference TRBV19 and TRBJ2-7, the CDR3 gives the full variable domain: DGGITQSPKYLFRKEGQNVTLSCEQNLNHDAMYWYRQDPGQGLRLIYYSQIVNDFQKGDIAEGYSVSREKKESFPLTVTSAQKNPTAFYLCASSIRSESYEQYFGPGTRLTVT.

The chain has TRBV7-2 and TRBJ2-4; 11 positions agree with TRBD2. This CDR3 is 17 amino acids long. Germline V gene sequence: CDR1 SGHTA, CDR2 FQGNSA. The ends lost 3 bases at V and 3 bases at J; junction bases unmatched: 7. The CDR3 reads CASSFSGGAGGKNIQYF. In nucleotides, the CDR3 is TGTGCCAGCAGCTTTAGCGGGGGGGCGGGCGGCAAAAACATTCAGTACTTC.

V and J are TRBV7-9 and TRBJ2-1, with TRBD2 identical over 12 bases. The CDR3 spans 15 residues. Germline assignment: CDR1 SEHNR and CDR2 FQNEAQ (reference sequence). Trimming cost V 0 bases and J 6 bases; bases outside gene matches: 0. This CDR3 reads CASSLALAGGNEQFF. CDR3 nucleotide sequence: TGTGCCAGCAGCTTAGCACTAGCGGGGGGCAATGAGCAGTTCTTC. The full variable domain, its missing parts supplied by reference TRBV7-9 and TRBJ2-1, is DTGVSQNPRHKITKRGQNVTFRCDPISEHNRLYWYRQTLGQGPEFLTYFQNEAQLEKSRLLSDRFSAERPKGSFSTLEIQRTEQGDSAMYLCASSLALAGGNEQFFGPGTRLTVL.

The V gene is TRBV2, the J gene TRBJ1-1, with D uncertain. The germline V gene encodes CDR1 SNHLY and CDR2 FYNNEI. The CDR3 runs 15 residues. The V gene lost 2 bases and the J gene lost 4 bases, with 14 bases spanning the gap. The CDR3 sequence is CASSERSGSTTEAFF. The DNA for the CDR3 is TGTGCCAGCAGTGAACGCAGCGGGTCTACCACTGAAGCTTTCTTT.

The V and J genes are TRBV9 and TRBJ1-1, with D hard to call. The CDR3 length is 17 residues. The V and J ends lost 0 bases and 0 bases respectively, with 15 bases between them. Looked up from germline, CDR1 is SGDLS and CDR2 is YYNGEE. CDR3 in DNA: TGTGCCAGCAGCGTAGCACCGACAACCACCATGAACACTGAAGCTTTCTTT. The encoded protein is CASSVAPTTTMNTEAFF.

The V gene is TRBV18, the J gene TRBJ1-1; D call uncertain. The germline V and J ends were trimmed by 3 bases and 10 bases, with 24 bases remaining between them. Per the germline V gene, CDR1 is KGHSH and CDR2 is LQKENI. The CDR3 is 16 residues long. CDR3: CASSPVRATDNRGAFF. In nucleotides, the CDR3 is TGTGCCAGCTCACCGGTTCGGGCGACTGACAACCGGGGAGCTTTCTTT.

The rearrangement joins TRBV9 to TRBJ2-3; the match to TRBD2 covers 13 bases. This CDR3 spans 15 amino acids. V trimming: 4 bases; J trimming: 6 bases; junction bases outside the gene matches: 5. Germline CDR1 SGDLS, CDR2 YYNGEE. CDR3 bases: TGTGCCAGCAGCTCCGGGACTAGCGGGGTGGATACGCAGTATTTT. It encodes CASSSGTSGVDTQYF.

This clone has just one count. V is TRBV6-2 or TRBV6-3 and J is TRBJ2-2; D remains ambiguous. The CDR3 has 17 residues. V dropped 5 bases and J dropped 8 bases, with 24 bases sitting between them. Germline CDR1 and CDR2: MNHEY and SVGEGT. The CDR3 protein is CASSTPSVRRKRGELFF. CDR3 DNA: TGTGCCAGCAGTACCCCCTCTGTGCGGCGGAAGAGGGGGGAGCTGTTTTTT.

By share, this clone counts as medium-sized (0.01 to 0.1%). The chain links TRBV15 to TRBJ2-3, with TRBD2 matching over 9 bases. This CDR3 contains 15 residues. The junction had 1 base not matched to a gene; V was cut back by 1 base and J by 2 bases. Per the germline V gene, CDR1 is LNHNV and CDR2 is YYDKDF (reference sequence). CDR3 sequence (DNA): TGTGCCACCAGCAGAGGACTAGCGGACACAGATACGCAGTATTTT. Its translation: CATSRGLADTDTQYF.

The chain joins TRBV5-4 to TRBJ2-7, with 9 bases fitting TRBD1. This CDR3 has 17 residues. V lost 0 bases and J lost 2; bases outside the gene matches: 9. Germline V gene lookup returns CDR1 SGHNT and CDR2 YYREEE (reference sequence). CDR3 protein: CASSLAPAGQGAYEQYF. The CDR3 nucleotides are TGTGCCAGCAGCTTGGCCCCCGCGGGACAGGGAGCCTACGAGCAGTACTTC.

This clone was observed a single time. The V and J genes are TRBV5-1 and TRBJ1-1, with D hard to call. Germline V lookup: CDR1 SGHRS, CDR2 YFSETQ. The CDR3 runs to 16 residues. The V end lost 1 base, the J end lost 1 base, and 14 bases lay between the germline ends. The CDR3 sequence: CASSLRPARGNTEAFF. The DNA of the CDR3 is TGCGCCAGCAGCTTGAGACCGGCGAGAGGGAACACTGAAGCTTTCTTT.

The V call is TRBV19, the J call TRBJ2-1; 10 bases agree with TRBD2. V shed 2 bases, J shed 4 bases, and the junction held 2 bases outside the gene matches. CDR3 length: 15 residues. Germline values: CDR1 LNHDA, CDR2 SQIVND (reference sequence). CDR3 bases: TGTGCCAGTAGTATAAGCGGGGGGGATTACAATGAGCAGTTCTTC. Translation gives CASSISGGDYNEQFF.

J is TRBJ2-2 and V is TRBV4-1, with 11 nucleotides matching TRBD1. The CDR3 spans 18 residues. V shed 3 bases and J 4 bases; nucleotides not matched to a gene: 10. Germline V gene sequence: CDR1 MGHRA, CDR2 YSYEKL. Here the CDR3 reads CASSHLPRTGGGTGELFF. CDR3 in DNA: TGCGCCAGCAGCCATCTACCACGGACAGGGGGCGGCACCGGGGAGCTGTTTTTT.

The chain's CDR3 is CASSLGHRVGGYTF. The CDR3 DNA reads TGTGCCAGCAGCTTAGGCCACAGGGTCGGTGGCTACACCTTC. The chain couples TRBV13 to TRBJ1-2; D is possibly TRBD1 (6 bases). The CDR3 sequence is 14 residues long. The germline V gene has CDR1 PRHDT and CDR2 FYEKMQ (reference sequence). Trimming stripped 0 bases from V and 7 bases from J, with 12 bases between.

The chain joins TRBV5-1 to TRBJ2-7, with a possible D match to TRBD2 (5 bases). Germline CDR1 and CDR2: SGHRS and YFSETQ. V was cut by 3 bases and J by 3 bases, with 7 bases left in between. The CDR3 runs 12 residues. The CDR3, as DNA: TGCGCCAGCAGCTCGGGGAGCTACGAGCAGTACTTC. This sequence encodes CASSSGSYEQYF.

The CDR3 loop is CAWSKAGVGPKNIQYF. The CDR3 nucleotides read TGTGCCTGGAGTAAGGCGGGGGTTGGTCCCAAAAACATTCAGTACTTC. The V call is TRBV30, the J call TRBJ2-4; 7 positions match TRBD2. V was clipped by 2 bases and J by 2 bases; unmatched bases: 9. Germline-derived CDR1 and CDR2 are GTSNPN and SVGIG (reference sequence). The CDR3 totals 16 residues.

The rearrangement joins TRBV3-1 (or the pseudogene TRBV3-2) to TRBJ2-3; TRBD2 might be the D (6 bases). Trimming stripped 4 bases from V and 5 bases from J, with 13 bases between. The CDR3 length is 14 residues. In germline, CDR1 is LGHDT, CDR2 YNNKEL (reference sequence). CDR3: CASSRDWRGDTQYF. The CDR3 DNA reads TGTGCCAGCAGCCGGGACTGGCGAGGAGATACGCAGTATTTT.

The V call is TRBV6-5, the J call TRBJ1-5; 8 bases map to TRBD1. V shed 8 bases, J shed 0 bases, and the junction held 3 bases outside the gene matches. CDR1 is MNHEY and CDR2 is SVGAGI in the germline V gene. This CDR3 spans 14 amino acids. The DNA of the CDR3 is TGTGCCAGCCAGGGGGCGGTTAGCAATCAGCCCCAGCATTTT. This sequence encodes CASQGAVSNQPQHF.

This clone has only one observation. The J gene is TRBJ2-7, the V gene TRBV6-5, with 8 bases aligning to TRBD1. Germline CDR1 is MNHEY and CDR2 is SVGAGI. The CDR3 contains 11 residues. The V gene end was trimmed by 6 bases and the J gene end by 9 bases; junction bases not matched to a gene: 4. This CDR3 reads CASSAGGAQYF. The DNA of the CDR3 is TGTGCCAGCAGCGCAGGGGGCGCGCAGTACTTC.

This clone is judged medium-sized (0.01 to 0.1%). The chain recombines TRBV4-3 with TRBJ2-7; D is uncertain. This CDR3 has 16 residues. CDR1 and CDR2 from the germline V gene are LGHNA and YSLEER. V was pared by 0 bases and J by 0 bases, with 12 bases between. The CDR3 region has the DNA TGCGCCAGCAGCCAAGATGTTCCAGGAAACTCCTACGAGCAGTACTTC. As protein: CASSQDVPGNSYEQYF.

This clone has a handful of counts. The rearrangement joins TRBV27 to TRBJ1-4; no reliable D call. The CDR3 spans 15 residues. Germline V lookup: CDR1 MNHEY, CDR2 SMNVEV (reference sequence). The V end lost 6 bases, the J end lost 5 bases, and 16 bases lay between the germline ends. The CDR3 sequence: CASSPMRATNEKLFF. The CDR3 nucleotides are TGTGCCAGCAGCCCAATGCGGGCTACGAATGAAAAACTGTTTTTT.

CDR3 nucleotide sequence: TGTGCCAGCAGCCAAGATTTGCGAAGTGGAAACACCATATATTTT. Protein product: CASSQDLRSGNTIYF. The J gene is TRBJ1-3, the V gene TRBV3-1 (or the pseudogene TRBV3-2); D gene uncertain. Looked up from germline, CDR1 is LGHDT and CDR2 is YNNKEL (reference sequence). Trimming removed 0 bases at V and 3 bases at J, with 9 bases between. The CDR3 has 15 residues.

The V and J genes are TRBV7-6 and TRBJ2-2; D ambiguous. The germline CDR1 and CDR2 sequences are SGHVS and FNYEAQ. Trimming stripped 3 bases from V and 6 bases from J, with 14 bases between. The CDR3 length is 15 residues. CDR3 in DNA: TGTGCCAGCAGCTTTGGGCTAACCCTGGCCGGGGAGCTGTTTTTT. Its translation: CASSFGLTLAGELFF.